Below, 20 T cell receptor beta chains from the same sample are listed, as sequenced in a study of T cell responses to AZD1222 COVID-19 vaccine. Clones were sequenced by immunoSEQ multiplex PCR, and TCRdb holds only the in-frame ones, with some missing. The data contain 150,000 to 180,000 clones, about 87% of them singletons. This specimen was peripheral blood, taken on day 0 of AZD1222 vaccination. All receptors derive from an adult in good health.

The table lists this clone with a count of one. This chain joins TRBV24-1 and TRBJ2-4, with D unresolved. The CDR3 runs 14 residues. Germline V lookup: CDR1 KGHDR, CDR2 SFDVKD. The germline V and J ends were trimmed by 6 bases and 3 bases, with 11 bases remaining between them. CDR3 sequence: CATSSGPNKNIQYF. Written as DNA, the CDR3 is TGTGCCACCAGTTCAGGTCCCAACAAAAACATTCAGTACTTC.

The rearrangement uses TRBV5-6 and TRBJ1-4; D is perhaps TRBD1 (6 bases). This CDR3 has 15 amino acids. The germline V gene has CDR1 SGHDT and CDR2 YYEEEE. Trimming took off 4 bases at V and 1 base at J, with 11 bases between the two ends. This chain's CDR3 is CASSLNRETNEKLFF. The CDR3 nucleotides are TGTGCCAGCAGCCTCAACAGGGAAACTAATGAAAAACTGTTTTTT. Supplemented by reference TRBV5-6 and TRBJ1-4, the full variable domain reads DAGVTQSPTHLIKTRGQQVTLRCSPKSGHDTVSWYQQALGQGPQFIFQYYEEEERQRGNFPDRFSGHQFPNYSSELNVNALLLGDSALYLCASSLNRETNEKLFFGSGTQLSVL.

The rearrangement joins TRBV7-8 to TRBJ1-1; 7 positions match TRBD1. The CDR3 runs 15 residues. Germline V gene sequence: CDR1 SGHVS, CDR2 FQNEAQ. V dropped 0 bases and J dropped 4; count of bases not matched to a gene: 5. As DNA, the CDR3 is TGTGCCAGCAGCTTAGCGACAGGGTTTCGCACTGAAGCTTTCTTT. It encodes CASSLATGFRTEAFF.

This chain uses TRBV2 with TRBJ2-7; a possible D gene is TRBD2 (6 bases). Trimming took 3 bases from V and 2 from J, leaving 11 bases between them. The length of the CDR3 is 14 residues. CDR1 SNHLY and CDR2 FYNNEI come from the germline V gene. The CDR3 DNA sequence: TGTGCCAGCAGTGATTTGGGGGGACCCTACGAGCAGTACTTC. Its protein is CASSDLGGPYEQYF.

This clone was detected only a few times. The V and J genes are TRBV5-1 and TRBJ1-2; 7 nucleotides line up with TRBD1. The J segment lost 8 bases and the V segment lost 1 base, leaving 11 bases of the junction unmatched. The CDR3 length is 15 residues. Germline V lookup: CDR1 SGHRS, CDR2 YFSETQ. This CDR3 reads CASSLTPGGKEGYTF. CDR3 coding DNA: TGCGCCAGCAGCTTGACACCAGGGGGTAAAGAGGGCTACACCTTC.

This rearrangement joins TRBV5-5 to TRBJ1-5; 7 bases are shared with TRBD1. Germline V gene lookup returns CDR1 SGHKS and CDR2 YYEKEE (reference sequence). Trimming took 4 bases from V and 1 from J; bases not matched to a gene: 2. The CDR3 contains 14 residues. This CDR3 is CASSLDRSNQPQHF. CDR3 nucleotides: TGTGCCAGCAGCCTGGACAGGAGCAATCAGCCCCAGCATTTT.

The rearrangement uses TRBV28 and TRBJ1-4; a possible D gene is TRBD1 (6 bases). Germline V CDR1 and CDR2: MDHEN, SYDVKM. Trimming pared 2 bases from V and 7 bases from J, leaving 14 bases between. CDR3 length: 15 residues. The CDR3 nucleotides read TGTGCCAGCAGTTTAGGGAGGGGGGGGACTGAAAAACTGTTTTTT. Translating it yields CASSLGRGGTEKLFF.

This chain connects TRBV28 to TRBJ1-1; D is uncertain. The CDR3 length is 14 residues. The germline V gene encodes CDR1 MDHEN and CDR2 SYDVKM. Deletions cut 3 bases from V and 6 bases from J, with 14 bases between. This CDR3 is CASSFAGLGAEAFF. CDR3 DNA: TGTGCCAGCAGTTTTGCCGGGCTCGGCGCTGAAGCTTTCTTT.

In its sample, this clone was seen once. The chain employs TRBV9 and TRBJ1-4; perhaps TRBD1 as D (5 bases). The CDR3 runs 15 residues. Trimming stripped 4 bases from V and 5 bases from J, with 15 bases between. Germline CDR1 SGDLS, CDR2 YYNGEE. CDR3 in DNA: TGTGCCAGCAGCCCAGACCACAGGCCAAATGAAAAACTGTTTTTT. It encodes CASSPDHRPNEKLFF.

This chain uses TRBV5-4 with TRBJ2-3, with 12 positions matching TRBD2. Germline loops: CDR1 SGHNT, CDR2 YYREEE (reference sequence). The CDR3 is 15 residues long. Unmatched junction bases numbered 4, after V lost 4 bases and J lost 4 bases. For the CDR3, the DNA is TGTGCCAGCAGCACTAGCGGGGGGCTGTCAGATACGCAGTATTTT. Translating gives CASSTSGGLSDTQYF.

The chain employs TRBV28 and TRBJ1-2; 8 bases fit TRBD1. The CDR3 has 14 residues. Germline trimming cut 5 bases from V and 8 bases from J; bases unmatched to any gene: 10. Looked up from germline, CDR1 is MDHEN and CDR2 is SYDVKM. The CDR3 is CASSNTGGMSGYTF. The CDR3 DNA reads as TGTGCCAGCAGTAACACAGGGGGAATGTCGGGCTACACCTTC.

The rearrangement links TRBV18 to TRBJ1-1; 7 bases fit TRBD1. CDR3 length: 14 residues. The J segment lost 5 bases and the V segment lost 5 bases, leaving 8 bases of the junction unmatched. Germline CDR1 reads KGHSH; CDR2 reads LQKENI. CDR3 in DNA: TGTGCCAGCTCAACCGCAGGGGGGCGGACTGAAGCTTTCTTT. It specifies CASSTAGGRTEAFF.

The V gene is TRBV29-1, the J gene TRBJ1-4; tentatively, D is TRBD1 (5 bases). Trimming removed 0 bases from V and 9 bases from J, with 14 bases in between. Germline lookup yields CDR1 SQVTM and CDR2 ANQGSEA. The length of the CDR3 is 14 residues. CDR3 sequence reads: CSVEDLLDTKKLFF. In nucleotides, the CDR3 is TGCAGCGTTGAAGATCTTCTGGACACAAAAAAACTGTTTTTT.

V usage is TRBV4-2 and J usage is TRBJ2-5, with TRBD2 matching 15 bases. In germline, CDR1 is LGHNA, CDR2 YNFKEQ. Losses at the gene ends were 1 base for V and 4 bases for J; bases not matched to a gene: 1. The CDR3 loop spans 16 amino acids. The CDR3 reads CASSQGTSGGAETQYF. The CDR3 bases are TGTGCCAGCAGCCAAGGGACTAGCGGGGGGGCAGAGACCCAGTACTTC.

The chain is built from TRBV11-1 and TRBJ2-4; a weak D match, TRBD2 (6 bases). Trimming removed 5 bases from V and 6 bases from J, with 17 bases in between. The CDR3 sequence is 15 residues long. The germline V gene encodes CDR1 SGHAT and CDR2 FQDESV (reference sequence). The CDR3 DNA follows: TGTGCCAGCAGCCTCGGGGGTTTGTTGGGAAACATTCAGTACTTC. This codes for CASSLGGLLGNIQYF.

The rearrangement links TRBV21-1 to TRBJ1-2. TRBV21-1 counts as a pseudogene. The CDR3 is 13 amino acids. The CDR3 loop is CASSNGGGHGYTF. The CDR3 DNA reads as TGTGCCAGCAGCAACGGTGGGGGGCATGGCTACACCTTC.

The gene calls are TRBV28 and TRBJ2-7, with D possibly TRBD2 on 5 matching bases. Germline V CDR1 and CDR2: MDHEN, SYDVKM. This CDR3 contains 16 residues. Between the trimmed V and J ends, which lost 5 bases and 5 bases, there was a span of 22 bases. The CDR3 is CASSQTNPGGFDEQYF. The CDR3 bases are TGTGCCAGCAGTCAGACCAATCCAGGAGGTTTCGACGAGCAGTACTTC.

The chain employs TRBV27 and TRBJ1-2; 8 nucleotides match TRBD1. V was pared by 1 base and J by 4 bases, with 2 bases of the junction left unmatched. CDR3 length: 14 residues. Germline V gene lookup returns CDR1 MNHEY and CDR2 SMNVEV (reference sequence). Here the CDR3 reads CASSLYRGGYGYTF. CDR3 nucleotides: TGTGCCAGCAGTTTATACAGGGGGGGCTATGGCTACACCTTC.

This chain connects TRBV19 to TRBJ2-3; a weak D match, TRBD2 (5 bases). CDR1 and CDR2 from the germline V gene are LNHDA and SQIVND (reference sequence). This CDR3 has 15 amino acids. V shed 3 bases and J shed 1 base, with 11 bases lying between them. CDR3 sequence reads: CASSIGGAGTDTQYF. The DNA for the CDR3 is TGTGCCAGTAGTATCGGAGGCGCAGGCACAGATACGCAGTATTTT.

The chain is built from TRBV9 and TRBJ1-2; TRBD1 aligns across 8 bases. The CDR3 totals 14 residues. V lost 7 bases, J lost 3 bases, and 8 bases stayed unmatched. Germline V gives CDR1 SGDLS, CDR2 YYNGEE. Written as DNA, the CDR3 is TGTGCCAGCCCGCGGACAGGGAGAGACTATGGCTACACCTTC. This sequence encodes CASPRTGRDYGYTF.